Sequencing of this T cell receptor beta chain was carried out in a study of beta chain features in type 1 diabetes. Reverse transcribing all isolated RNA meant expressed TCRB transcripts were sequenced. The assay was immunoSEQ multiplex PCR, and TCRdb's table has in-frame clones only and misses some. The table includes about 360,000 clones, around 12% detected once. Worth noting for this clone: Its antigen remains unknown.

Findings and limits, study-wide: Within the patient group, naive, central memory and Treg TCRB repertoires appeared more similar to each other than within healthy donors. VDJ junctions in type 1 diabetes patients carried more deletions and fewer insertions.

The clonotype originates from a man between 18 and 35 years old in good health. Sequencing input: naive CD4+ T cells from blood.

The CDR3 sequence is CASSPVSDTQYF. The CDR3 DNA is TGTGCCAGCTCTCCCGTCTCAGATACGCAGTATTTT. The chain combines TRBV18 with TRBJ2-3; no clear D gene. Germline CDR1 is KGHSH and CDR2 is LQKENI. Trimming cost V 6 bases and J 4 bases, with 8 bases left between them. This CDR3 spans 12 amino acids. Looking up the rest from reference TRBV18 and TRBJ2-3 gives the full variable domain: NAGVMQNPRHLVRRRGQEARLRCSPMKGHSHVYWYRQLPEEGLKFMVYLQKENIIDESGMPKERFSAEFPKEGPSILRIQQVVRGDSAAYFCASSPVSDTQYFGPGTRLTVL.